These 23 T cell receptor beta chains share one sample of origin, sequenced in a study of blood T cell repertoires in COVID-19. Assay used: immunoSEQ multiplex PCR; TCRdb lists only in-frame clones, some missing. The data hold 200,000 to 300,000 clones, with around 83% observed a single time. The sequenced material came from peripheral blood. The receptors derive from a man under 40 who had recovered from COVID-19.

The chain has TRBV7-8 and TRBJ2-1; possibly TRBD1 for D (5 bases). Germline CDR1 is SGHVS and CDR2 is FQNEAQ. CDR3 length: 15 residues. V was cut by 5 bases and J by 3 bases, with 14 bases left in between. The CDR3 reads CASSPLGQIYNEQFF. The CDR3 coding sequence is TGTGCCAGCAGCCCCCTGGGGCAGATCTACAATGAGCAGTTCTTC.

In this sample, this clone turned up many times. CDR3 sequence: CASSHPYGELFF. The DNA for the CDR3 is TGTGCCAGCAGTCATCCCTACGGGGAGCTGTTTTTT. V and J are TRBV27 and TRBJ2-2; no clear D. The CDR3 loop spans 12 amino acids. V shed 5 bases and J shed 7 bases, with 8 bases lying between them. Germline-derived CDR1 and CDR2 are MNHEY and SMNVEV (reference sequence).

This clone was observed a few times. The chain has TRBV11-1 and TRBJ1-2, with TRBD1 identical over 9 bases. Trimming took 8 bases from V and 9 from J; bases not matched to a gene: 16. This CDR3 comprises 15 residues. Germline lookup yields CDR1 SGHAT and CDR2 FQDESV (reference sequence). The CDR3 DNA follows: TGTGCCAGCGGGATCCTGGGACAGGGCTCGGAAAGCTACACCTTC. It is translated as CASGILGQGSESYTF.

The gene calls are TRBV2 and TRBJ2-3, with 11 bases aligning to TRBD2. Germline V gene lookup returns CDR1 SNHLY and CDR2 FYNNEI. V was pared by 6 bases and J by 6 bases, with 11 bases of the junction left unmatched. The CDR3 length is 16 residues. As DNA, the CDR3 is TGTGCCAGCAGCAGAGCCCCTAGCGGGGGGCGGGATACGCAGTATTTT. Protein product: CASSRAPSGGRDTQYF.

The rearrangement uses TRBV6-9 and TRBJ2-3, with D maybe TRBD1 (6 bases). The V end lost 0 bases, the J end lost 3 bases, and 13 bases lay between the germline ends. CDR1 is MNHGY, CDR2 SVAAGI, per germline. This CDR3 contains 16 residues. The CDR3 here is CASSYSNLDRTDTQYF. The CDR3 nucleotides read TGTGCCAGCAGTTATTCGAATCTAGACAGGACAGATACGCAGTATTTT.

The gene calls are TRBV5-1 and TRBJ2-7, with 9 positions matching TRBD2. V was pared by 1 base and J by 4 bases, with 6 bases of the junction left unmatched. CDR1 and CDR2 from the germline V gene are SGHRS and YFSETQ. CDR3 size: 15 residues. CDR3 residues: CASSLSLAGMYEQYF. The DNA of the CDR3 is TGCGCCAGCAGCTTGTCTCTAGCGGGGATGTACGAGCAGTACTTC.

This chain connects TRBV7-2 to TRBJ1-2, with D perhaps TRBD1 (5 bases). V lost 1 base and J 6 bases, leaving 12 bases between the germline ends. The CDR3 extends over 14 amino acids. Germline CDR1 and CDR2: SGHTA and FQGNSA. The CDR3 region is CASSLEAGKHGYTF. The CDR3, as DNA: TGTGCCAGCAGCTTAGAGGCAGGGAAACATGGCTACACCTTC.

The CDR3 spells CAIQGGGGQPQHF. DNA of the CDR3: TGTGCCATCCAGGGTGGTGGTGGTCAGCCCCAGCATTTT. The rearrangement uses TRBV6-6 and TRBJ1-5; TRBD1 is a possible D gene (5 bases). V was clipped by 10 bases and J by 6 bases, with 16 bases between them. Germline values: CDR1 MNHNY, CDR2 SVGAGI (reference sequence). There are 13 residues in the CDR3.

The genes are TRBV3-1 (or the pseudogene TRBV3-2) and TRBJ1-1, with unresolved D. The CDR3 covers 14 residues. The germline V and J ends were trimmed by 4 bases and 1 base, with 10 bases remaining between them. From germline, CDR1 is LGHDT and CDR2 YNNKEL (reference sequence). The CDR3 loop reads CASSRVRENTEAFF. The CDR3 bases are TGTGCCAGCAGCCGCGTACGGGAGAACACTGAAGCTTTCTTT.

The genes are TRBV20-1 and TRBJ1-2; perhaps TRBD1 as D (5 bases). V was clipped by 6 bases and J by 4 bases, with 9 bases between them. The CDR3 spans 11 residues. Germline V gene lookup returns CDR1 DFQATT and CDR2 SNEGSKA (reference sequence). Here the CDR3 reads CSAGGTYGYTF. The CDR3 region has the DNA TGCAGTGCCGGGGGGACCTATGGCTACACCTTC.

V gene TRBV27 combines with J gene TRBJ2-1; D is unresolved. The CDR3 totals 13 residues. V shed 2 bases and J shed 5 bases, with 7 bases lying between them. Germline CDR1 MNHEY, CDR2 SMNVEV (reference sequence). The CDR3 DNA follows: TGTGCCAGCAGTTTAACCCGCGACAATGAGCAGTTCTTC. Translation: CASSLTRDNEQFF.

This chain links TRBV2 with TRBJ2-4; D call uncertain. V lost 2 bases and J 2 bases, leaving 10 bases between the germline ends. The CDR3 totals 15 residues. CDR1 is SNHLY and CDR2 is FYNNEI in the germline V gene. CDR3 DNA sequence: TGTGCCAGCAGTGAAAGCCGGGTACCCAAAAACATTCAGTACTTC. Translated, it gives CASSESRVPKNIQYF. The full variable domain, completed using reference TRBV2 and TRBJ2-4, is EPEVTQTPSHQVTQMGQEVILRCVPISNHLYFYWYRQILGQKVEFLVSFYNNEISEKSEIFDDQFSVERPDGSNFTLKIRSTKLEDSAMYFCASSESRVPKNIQYFGAGTRLSVL.

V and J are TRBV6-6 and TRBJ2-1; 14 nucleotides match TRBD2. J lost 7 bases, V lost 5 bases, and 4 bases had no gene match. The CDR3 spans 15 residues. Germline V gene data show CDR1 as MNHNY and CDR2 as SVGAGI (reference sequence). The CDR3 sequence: CASSPGLAGGNEQFF. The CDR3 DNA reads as TGTGCCAGCAGTCCTGGACTAGCGGGGGGTAATGAGCAGTTCTTC.

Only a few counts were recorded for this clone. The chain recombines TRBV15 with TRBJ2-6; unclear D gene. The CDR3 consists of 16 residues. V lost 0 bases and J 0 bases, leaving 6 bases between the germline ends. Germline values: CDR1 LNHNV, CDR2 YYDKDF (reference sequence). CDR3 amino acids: CATSREPGSGANVLTF. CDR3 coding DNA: TGTGCCACCAGCAGAGAACCGGGCTCTGGGGCCAACGTCCTGACTTTC.

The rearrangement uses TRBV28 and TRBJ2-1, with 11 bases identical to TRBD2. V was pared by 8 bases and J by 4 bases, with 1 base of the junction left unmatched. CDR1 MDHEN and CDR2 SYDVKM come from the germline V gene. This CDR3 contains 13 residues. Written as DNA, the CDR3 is TGTGCCAGCCTAGCGGGGGGTTACAATGAGCAGTTCTTC. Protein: CASLAGGYNEQFF.

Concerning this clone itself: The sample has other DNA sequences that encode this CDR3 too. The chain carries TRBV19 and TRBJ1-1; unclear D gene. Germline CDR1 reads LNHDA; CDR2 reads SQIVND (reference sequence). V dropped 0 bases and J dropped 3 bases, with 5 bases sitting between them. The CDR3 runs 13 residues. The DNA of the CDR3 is TGTGCCAGTAGTATAGATCGGGACACTGAAGCTTTCTTT. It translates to CASSIDRDTEAFF.

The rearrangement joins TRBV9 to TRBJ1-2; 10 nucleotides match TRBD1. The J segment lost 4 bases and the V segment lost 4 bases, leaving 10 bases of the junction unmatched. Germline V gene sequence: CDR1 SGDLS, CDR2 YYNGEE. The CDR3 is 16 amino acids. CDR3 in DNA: TGTGCCAGCAGCCCGGCCGTAGGACAGGGGGGCTATGGCTACACCTTC. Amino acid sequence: CASSPAVGQGGYGYTF.

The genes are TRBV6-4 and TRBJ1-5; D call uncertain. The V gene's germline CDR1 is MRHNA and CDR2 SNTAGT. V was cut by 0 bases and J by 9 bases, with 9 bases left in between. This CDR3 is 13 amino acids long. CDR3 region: CASSDSYLGPQHF. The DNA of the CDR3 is TGTGCCAGCAGTGACTCGTACCTCGGGCCCCAGCATTTT.

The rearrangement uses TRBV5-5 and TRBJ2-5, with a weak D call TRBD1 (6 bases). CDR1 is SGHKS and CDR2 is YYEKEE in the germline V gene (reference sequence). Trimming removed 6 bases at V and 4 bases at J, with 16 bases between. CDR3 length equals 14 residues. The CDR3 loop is CASTPNRAGETQYF. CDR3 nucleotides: TGTGCCAGCACCCCCAACAGGGCGGGAGAGACCCAGTACTTC.

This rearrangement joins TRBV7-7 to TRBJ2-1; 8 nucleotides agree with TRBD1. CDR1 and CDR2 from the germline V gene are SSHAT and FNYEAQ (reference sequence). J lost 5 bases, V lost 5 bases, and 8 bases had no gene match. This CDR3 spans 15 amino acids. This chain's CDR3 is CASSEGQGSNNEQFF. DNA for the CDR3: TGTGCCAGCAGCGAAGGACAGGGTTCGAACAATGAGCAGTTCTTC. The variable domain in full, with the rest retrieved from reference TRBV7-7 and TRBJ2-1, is GAGVSQSPRYKVTKRGQDVTLRCDPISSHATLYWYQQALGQGPEFLTYFNYEAQPDKSGLPSDRFSAERPEGSISTLTIQRTEQRDSAMYRCASSEGQGSNNEQFFGPGTRLTVL.

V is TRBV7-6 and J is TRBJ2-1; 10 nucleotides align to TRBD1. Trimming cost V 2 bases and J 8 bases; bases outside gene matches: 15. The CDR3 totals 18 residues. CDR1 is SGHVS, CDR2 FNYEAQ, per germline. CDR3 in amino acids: CASSLSGYGTGAWDEQFF. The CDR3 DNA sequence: TGTGCCAGCAGCTTATCCGGCTATGGGACAGGGGCCTGGGATGAGCAGTTCTTC.

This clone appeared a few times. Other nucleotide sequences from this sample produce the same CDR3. The CDR3 nucleotides are TGTGCCAGTAGTATGACAGGATCCACCGGGGAGCTGTTTTTT. Encoded protein: CASSMTGSTGELFF. J is TRBJ2-2 and V is TRBV19; a possible D gene is TRBD1 (6 bases). Germline CDR1 is LNHDA and CDR2 is SQIVND (reference sequence). The V end was cut by 3 bases, the J end by 4 bases, with 9 bases between. This CDR3 contains 14 residues.

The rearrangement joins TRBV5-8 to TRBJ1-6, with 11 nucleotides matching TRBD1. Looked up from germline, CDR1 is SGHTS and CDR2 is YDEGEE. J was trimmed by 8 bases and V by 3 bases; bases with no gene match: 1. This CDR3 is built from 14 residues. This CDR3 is CASSWTGGDSPLHF. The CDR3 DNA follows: TGTGCCAGCAGCTGGACAGGGGGCGATTCACCCCTCCACTTT.